The present TCR delta chain was sequenced within a study of Vδ1+ human thymocytes. Notes on the study in general: Thymic TRG and TRD repertoires appeared highly polyclonal. Bulk repertoire data may be misinterpreted because of unexpected Vdelta2 sequences. Unlike peripheral blood Vdelta1+ controls, thymic delta-chain sequences included about 20% Vdelta2 and few Vdelta3.

The CDR3 sequence is 16 residues long. Germline values: CDR1 TSWWSYY, CDR2 QGS. The V gene end was trimmed by 3 bases and the J gene end by 10 bases; junction bases not matched to a gene: 13. Vdelta1+ thymocyte sorts reached between about 98% and 99.6% purity. On this clone itself: Its antigen remains unknown.

RNA was extracted from the cells and then reverse transcribed. CDR3 amplicons came from multiplex PCR with pooled V-gene forward and constant-region reverse primers. TCRdb re-identified clones in the multiplex PCR reads via CATT. Of tens of thousands of delta-chain clones in the sample, 25% to 30% are singletons; the top ten hold roughly 1.5%. Sequencing was performed on Vdelta1+ gamma-delta thymocytes from the thymus. As for subset: FACS-sorted CD3+ TCRalphabeta- TCRVdelta1+ TCRVdelta2- thymocytes. This clonotype was sampled from a boy under two years old who had congenital heart surgery. The chain is built from TRDV1 and TRDJ1; 11 nucleotides align to TRDD3. CDR3 nucleotides: TGTGCTCTTGGGGACCCTACTCTGGGGGATACAACGGTACTCATCTTT. It is translated as CALGDPTLGDTTVLIF.